The rows below give T cell receptor beta chains drawn from one sample of a study of T cell changes during pregnancy in multiple sclerosis. Using immunoSEQ multiplex PCR, the repertoire was profiled, and TCRdb retains in-frame clones only, with some absent. This sample has fewer than 95,000 clones; roughly nine tenths occur once, and the top ten carry 1.6%. Here the sequenced sample was peripheral blood, taken in the first trimester of pregnancy. These receptor sequences come from a female donor in good health, enrolled as a control in a pregnancy study. CDR3s include the opening cysteine and the closing phenylalanine or tryptophan. D genes are given only for firm matches. Size is stated for part of the rows, as once, few or many counts, or as a class when the clone is expanded.

j_gene | v_gene | d_gene | abundance | CDR3nt | CDR3aa
TRBJ2-2 | TRBV11-2 | TRBD1 | NA | TGTGCCAGCAGCCCCGGACAGGTCTGGGACACCGGGGAGCTGTTTTTT | CASSPGQVWDTGELFF
TRBJ2-7 | TRBV5-4 | TRBD2 | NA | TGTGCCAGCAGCTTGGCCAGGGCTAGCGGGAAACAGCAGTACTTC | CASSLARASGKQQYF
TRBJ2-3 | TRBV5-1 | TRBD1 | NA | TGCGCCAGCAGCTTGGGGGACAGGGGGCCCACAGATACGCAGTATTTT | CASSLGDRGPTDTQYF
TRBJ2-1 | TRBV19 | NA | NA | TGTGCCAGTAAGTCCACGCGGGAACAGGCAAATGAGCAGTTCTTC | CASKSTREQANEQFF
TRBJ1-5 | TRBV2 | NA | NA | TGTGCCAGCATGCGGACACCAGGCAATCAGCCCCAGCATTTT | CASMRTPGNQPQHF
TRBJ2-4 | TRBV18 | TRBD2 | NA | TGTGCCAGCTCACATCGGGGGGGCCTCTTAGCCAAAAACATTCAGTACTTC | CASSHRGGLLAKNIQYF
TRBJ1-5 | TRBV19 | NA | NA | TGTGCCAGTAGTATCACAGGGAGCAATCAGCCCCAGCATTTT | CASSITGSNQPQHF
TRBJ2-3 | TRBV5-1 | TRBD2 | NA | TGCGCCAGCAGCGCGGGACTAGCGTCAGATACGCAGTATTTT | CASSAGLASDTQYF
TRBJ2-7 | TRBV7-9 | NA | once | TGTGCCAGCAGCTTAAGGTCCTCTAGCGATCCTTCGGGCGAGCAGTACTTC | CASSLRSSSDPSGEQYF
TRBJ2-3 | TRBV29-1 | TRBD1 | NA | TGCAGCGCCGACGTCCGGGACAGGGGCACAGATACGCAGTATTTT | CSADVRDRGTDTQYF
TRBJ2-7 | TRBV6-1 | TRBD2 | NA | TGTGCCAGCAGGGACTCTAGCGGGATCTACGAGCAGTACTTC | CASRDSSGIYEQYF
TRBJ2-7 | TRBV18 | TRBD1 | NA | TGTGCCAGCTCACCAACCGGGACAGGGACCTACGAGCAGTACTTC | CASSPTGTGTYEQYF
TRBJ2-1 | TRBV6-5 | TRBD1 | NA | TGTGCCAGCAGTACCTGGACAGGCTACAATGAGCAGTTCTTC | CASSTWTGYNEQFF
TRBJ1-2 | TRBV19 | TRBD1 | NA | TGTGCCAGTAGTATTGACAGGGGTTTCTATGGCTACACCTTC | CASSIDRGFYGYTF
TRBJ1-5 | TRBV27 | NA | NA | TGTGCCAGCAGTTTCATACGGGGGGGGCCCCAGCATTTT | CASSFIRGGPQHF
TRBJ1-1 | TRBV7-9 | NA | NA | TGTGCCAGCAGCGAAACAGGGACCACTGAAGCTTTCTTT | CASSETGTTEAFF
TRBJ2-5 | TRBV11-3 | TRBD1 | NA | TGTGCCAGCAGCTTAGACCGGGACAGCGTTAACGGGACCCAGTACTTC | CASSLDRDSVNGTQYF
TRBJ2-7 | TRBV2 | NA | NA | TGTGCCAGCAGAGAGACTAGGAGCTCCTACGAGCAGTACTTC | CASRETRSSYEQYF
TRBJ2-5 | TRBV5-8 | TRBD1 | NA | TGTGCCAGCAGCCCAACAGGGGTTAGGGAGACCCAGTACTTC | CASSPTGVRETQYF
TRBJ2-3 | TRBV4-1 | TRBD2 | NA | TGCGCCAGCAGCCAAGGGGGACTAGCGGGAGGTTCAGATACGCAGTATTTT | CASSQGGLAGGSDTQYF
TRBJ2-1 | TRBV19 | NA | many | TGTGCCAGTAAGGATAGCGTCTACAATGAGCAGTTCTTC | CASKDSVYNEQFF
TRBJ1-1 | TRBV7-9 | NA | NA | TGTGCCAGCAGCATAGGGGTGGGAGGGAGCACTGAAGCTTTCTTT | CASSIGVGGSTEAFF
TRBJ2-3 | TRBV29-1 | TRBD1 | NA | TGCAGCGTTGACAGGGGGCACACAGATACGCAGTATTTT | CSVDRGHTDTQYF
TRBJ2-1 | TRBV29-1 | NA | NA | TGCAGCGTTGGAACGATCCTCGGAGATGAGCAGTTCTTC | CSVGTILGDEQFF
TRBJ1-1 | TRBV6-5 | NA | few | TGTGCCAGCGGATTGTTGGGTGGAGAGACTGAAGCTTTCTTT | CASGLLGGETEAFF
TRBJ2-3 | TRBV7-8 | TRBD2 | once | TGTGCCAGCAGGCCGGCACTGCGGGAGGGCCGAGATACGCAGTATTTT | CASRPALREGRDTQYF
TRBJ1-4 | TRBV10-1 | NA | NA | TGCGCCAGCAGTGCACAGAAAACAACTAATGAAAAACTGTTTTTT | CASSAQKTTNEKLFF
TRBJ2-3 | TRBV25-1 | TRBD2 | NA | TGTGCCAGCAGTTTCCTAGCGGGAGAGCGGGGGAATACGCAGTATTTT | CASSFLAGERGNTQYF
TRBJ2-7 | TRBV28 | NA | NA | TGTGCCAGCAGTTTAAAGCCAGGCGATTCCCTCTCCTACGAGCAGTACTTC | CASSLKPGDSLSYEQYF
TRBJ2-7 | TRBV28 | TRBD2 | NA | TGTGCTTCCGGGAGGAGCTCCTACGAGCAGTACTTC | CASGRSSYEQYF
TRBJ2-3 | TRBV5-1 | NA | NA | TGCGCCAGCAGCTTAGAGTATAACACAGATACGCAGTATTTT | CASSLEYNTDTQYF
TRBJ2-5 | TRBV7-9 | TRBD1 | NA | TGTGCCAGCAGCTGGGACAGGGGGCGGGAGACCCAGTACTTC | CASSWDRGRETQYF
TRBJ2-7 | TRBV7-2 | TRBD2 | NA | TGTGCCAGCAGTCCTACAGGGACTAGCGGTTACGAGCAGTACTTC | CASSPTGTSGYEQYF
TRBJ2-1 | TRBV11-2 | NA | NA | TGTGCCAGCAGCTTTAGCGGATACAATGAGCAGTTCTTC | CASSFSGYNEQFF